In this sample, the clone carrying this TCR beta chain turned up once. Its antigen is currently unknown. The sample comes from a study of OX40 agonist ivuxolimab in advanced cancers. Study information: Patients received ivuxolimab, an intravenous treatment, every 2 weeks at 0.01 to 10 mg/kg. Earlier treatment with anti-PD-1, anti-PD-L1 or anti-CTLA-4 was permitted, and over 35% had received some. Study observations and caveats: Those patients achieving a partial response at 0.1-3.0 mg/kg showed among the lowest clonal expansion.

This CDR3 spans 13 amino acids. Sequenced by immunoSEQ multiplex PCR; TCRdb stores in-frame clones only, minus some. The table lists 70,000 to 95,000 clones, around 90% of them singletons, with around 4.1% in the top ten. The specimen comprised CD4+ or CD8+ T cells sorted from blood, sampled in a trial of the OX40 agonist ivuxolimab. The receptor was isolated from an adult with an advanced solid tumor such as melanoma, head and neck, liver or kidney cancer. The rearrangement links TRBV21-1 to TRBJ2-7; the table names TRBD2, a call not compared with the DNA. TRBV21-1 is marked as a pseudogene. The CDR3, as DNA: TGTGCCCGGAGGGGGGGGCTACCCTACGAGCAGTACTTC. Translating it yields CARRGGLPYEQYF.